One and the same sample provided the 2 T cell receptor beta chains below, sequenced in a study of T cells after yellow fever vaccination. TCRdb reprocessed the 5' RACE reads with MiXCR, giving one entry per CDR3 protein. The repertoire includes 75,000 to 100,000 distinct CDR3 sequences, about 8.8% of them detected once, and 16% sits in the top ten. The source was CD8+ T cells not binding an NS4B(214-222) dextramer, sorted from PBMCs, collected less than 18 days after the first yellow fever vaccination. Receptors were obtained from a man aged 18 to 30 who received the YFV17D yellow fever vaccine.

This clonotype was picked up a small number of times. J is TRBJ1-5 and V is TRBV7-2, with 10 positions matching TRBD1. Germline CDR1 SGHTA, CDR2 FQGNSA. J gave up 4 bases and V 5 bases, and 5 bases lay outside the gene matches. The CDR3 has 15 amino acids. CDR3 coding DNA: TGTGCCAGCAGCCCGAGGACAGGGGGTAATCAGCCCCAGCATTTT. Translating it yields CASSPRTGGNQPQHF.

The chain uses TRBV27 and TRBJ1-5; 7 nucleotides match TRBD1. Trimming removed 5 bases from V and 2 bases from J; junction bases left unmatched: 6. This CDR3 comprises 15 residues. Germline V gene data show CDR1 as MNHEY and CDR2 as SMNVEV (reference sequence). For the CDR3, the DNA is TGTGCCAGCAGTCTCAGGGGGTCTCGCAATCAGCCCCAGCATTTT. Translated, it gives CASSLRGSRNQPQHF.